This TCR beta chain was recorded in a study of CD8+ T cells in alopecia areata. Treatment specified: oral pan-JAK inhibitor, 5-10 mg twice daily. cDNA reverse transcribed from extracted RNA served as the sequencing template. Here immunoSEQ multiplex PCR was the method, and the copy in TCRdb shows in-frame clones only, minus some. The sample records under 200,000 clones, less than 80% being singletons. V lost 3 bases, J lost 2 bases, and 13 bases lay in between. The CDR3 is 15 amino acids. From germline, CDR1 is SGHAT and CDR2 FQDESV (reference sequence). The source is a human donor with alopecia areata. Here the sequenced sample was CD4+ T cells sorted from blood, taken at week 24, from a patient treated with tofacitinib. V is TRBV11-1 and J is TRBJ2-5, with D maybe TRBD2 (6 bases). The CDR3 DNA follows: TGTGCCAGCAGCTTGTTGGCAGGACTACAAGAGACCCAGTACTTC. Protein sequence: CASSLLAGLQETQYF.